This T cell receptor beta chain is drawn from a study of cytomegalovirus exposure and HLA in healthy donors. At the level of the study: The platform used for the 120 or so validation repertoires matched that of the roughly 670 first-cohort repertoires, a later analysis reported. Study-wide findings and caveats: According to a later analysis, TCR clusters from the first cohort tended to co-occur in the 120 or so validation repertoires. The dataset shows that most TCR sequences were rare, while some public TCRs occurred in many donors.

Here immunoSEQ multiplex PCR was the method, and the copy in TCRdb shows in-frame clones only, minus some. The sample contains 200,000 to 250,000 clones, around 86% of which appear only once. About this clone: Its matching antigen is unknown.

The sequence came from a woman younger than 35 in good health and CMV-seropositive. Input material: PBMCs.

The CDR3 bases are TGCAGCGTTGGAACAGGGGGCGCCTATGGCTACACCTTC. Translating it yields CSVGTGGAYGYTF. The chain joins TRBV29-1 to TRBJ1-2, with TRBD1 matching 9 bases. The germline V gene has CDR1 SQVTM and CDR2 ANQGSEA. The CDR3 length is 13 residues. With V trimmed by 4 bases and J by 4 bases, 4 bases remained unmatched.